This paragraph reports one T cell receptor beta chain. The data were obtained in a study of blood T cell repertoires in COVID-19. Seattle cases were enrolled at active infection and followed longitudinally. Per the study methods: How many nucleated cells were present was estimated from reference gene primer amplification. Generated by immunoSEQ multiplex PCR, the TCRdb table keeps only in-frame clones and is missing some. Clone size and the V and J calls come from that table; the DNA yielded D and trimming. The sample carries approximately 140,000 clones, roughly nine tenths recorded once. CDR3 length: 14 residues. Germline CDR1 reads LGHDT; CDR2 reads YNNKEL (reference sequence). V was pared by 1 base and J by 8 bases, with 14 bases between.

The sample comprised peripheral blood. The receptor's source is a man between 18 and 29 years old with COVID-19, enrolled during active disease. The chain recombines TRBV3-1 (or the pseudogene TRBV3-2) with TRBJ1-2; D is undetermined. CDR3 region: CASSQAAGKGGYTF. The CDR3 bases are TGTGCCAGCAGCCAAGCGGCGGGAAAGGGCGGCTACACCTTC.